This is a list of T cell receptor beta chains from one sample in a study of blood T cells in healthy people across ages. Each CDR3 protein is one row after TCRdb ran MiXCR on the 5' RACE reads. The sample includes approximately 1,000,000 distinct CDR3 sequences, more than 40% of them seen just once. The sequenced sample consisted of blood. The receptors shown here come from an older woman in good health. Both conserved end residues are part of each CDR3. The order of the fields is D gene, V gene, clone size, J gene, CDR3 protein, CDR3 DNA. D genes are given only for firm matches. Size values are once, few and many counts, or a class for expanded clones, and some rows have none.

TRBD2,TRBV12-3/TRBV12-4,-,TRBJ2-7,CASSLGFGPSGGPPYEQYF,TGTGCCAGCAGTTTAGGTTTCGGGCCGAGCGGGGGTCCCCCCTACGAGCAGTACTTC
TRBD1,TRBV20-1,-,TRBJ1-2,CSALDRQLGYTF,TGCAGTGCTCTGGACAGGCAGCTTGGCTACACCTTC
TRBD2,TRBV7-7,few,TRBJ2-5,CASQSLSGRGETQYF,TGTGCCAGCCAGTCCTTAAGCGGGAGAGGAGAGACCCAGTACTTC
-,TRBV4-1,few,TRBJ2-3,CASSQGPQGGSDTQYF,TGCGCCAGCAGCCAAGGGCCTCAGGGGGGATCAGATACGCAGTATTTT
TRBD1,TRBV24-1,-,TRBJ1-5,CATSDLQAGGSNQPQHF,TGTGCCACCAGTGATTTGCAGGCAGGGGGTAGCAATCAGCCCCAGCATTTT
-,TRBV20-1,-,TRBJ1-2,CSANRIPYGYTF,TGCAGTGCTAACAGGATCCCCTATGGCTACACCTTC
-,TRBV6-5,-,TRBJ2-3,CASRTGFAPDTQYF,TGTGCCAGCAGGACGGGATTTGCCCCAGATACGCAGTATTTT
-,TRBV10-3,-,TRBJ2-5,CAISAEGRETQYF,TGTGCCATCAGTGCGGAGGGAAGGGAGACCCAGTACTTC
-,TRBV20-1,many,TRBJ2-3,CSATSTTDTQYF,TGCAGTGCCACAAGTACCACAGATACGCAGTATTTT
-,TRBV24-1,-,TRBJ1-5,CATTAGVNQPQHF,TGTGCCACCACTGCAGGGGTCAATCAGCCCCAGCATTTT
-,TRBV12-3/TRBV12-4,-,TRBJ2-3,CASSAEPWDTQYF,TGTGCCAGCAGTGCCGAACCGTGGGATACGCAGTATTTT
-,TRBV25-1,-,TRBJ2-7,CASSEYPGYEQYF,TGTGCCAGCAGTGAATACCCCGGGTACGAGCAGTACTTC
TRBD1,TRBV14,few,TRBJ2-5,CASSQDLRQGVETQYF,TGTGCCAGCAGCCAAGATCTTCGACAGGGGGTAGAGACCCAGTACTTC
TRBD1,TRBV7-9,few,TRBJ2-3,CASSSRDRDLSPDTQYF,TGTGCCAGCAGCTCACGGGACAGGGACCTTAGCCCAGATACGCAGTATTTT
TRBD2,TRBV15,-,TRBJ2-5,CATSSGSGRALETQYF,TGTGCCACCAGCAGCGGTAGCGGGAGGGCCCTGGAGACCCAGTACTTC
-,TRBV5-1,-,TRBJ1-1,CASSVQGIPLAEAFF,TGCGCCAGTAGTGTACAGGGTATTCCTCTCGCGGAAGCTTTCTTT
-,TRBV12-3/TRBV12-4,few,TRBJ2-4,CASSLRGLAKNIQYF,TGTGCCAGCAGTTTACGCGGCCTAGCCAAAAACATTCAGTACTTC
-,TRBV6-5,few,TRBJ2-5,CASSSIDADAQETQYF,TGTGCCAGCAGTTCCATTGACGCGGACGCCCAAGAGACCCAGTACTTC
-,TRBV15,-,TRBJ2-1,CATSRDLGSYNGQFF,TGTGCCACCAGCAGAGACCTAGGGAGCTACAATGGGCAGTTCTTC
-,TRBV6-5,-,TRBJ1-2,CASSYGGDYTF,TGTGCCAGCAGTTACGGGGGAGACTACACCTTC
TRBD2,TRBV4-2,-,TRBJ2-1,CASSQDGGRRGSPSYNEQFF,TGTGCCAGCAGCCAAGACGGGGGTCGTCGCGGGAGTCCATCCTACAATGAGCAGTTCTTC
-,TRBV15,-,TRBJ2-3,CATSRDVPTVADTQYF,TGTGCCACCAGCAGAGATGTTCCCACGGTGGCAGATACGCAGTATTTT
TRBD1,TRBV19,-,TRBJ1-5,CASSIQGGFLPQHF,TGTGCCAGTAGTATTCAGGGGGGGTTTCTGCCCCAGCATTTT
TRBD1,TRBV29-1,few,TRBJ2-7,CSVDGTGGTSYEQYF,TGCAGCGTTGATGGGACAGGGGGCACGTCCTACGAGCAGTACTTC
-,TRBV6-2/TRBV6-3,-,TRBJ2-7,CASSPAGESYEQYF,TGTGCCAGCAGCCCCGCAGGGGAAAGCTACGAGCAGTACTTC
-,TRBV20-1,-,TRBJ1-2,CSARDGEGIGYTF,TGCAGTGCTAGAGATGGGGAGGGGATCGGCTACACCTTC
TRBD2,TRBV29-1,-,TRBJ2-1,CSVTRLAGASNEQFF,TGCAGCGTGACACGACTAGCGGGAGCGTCAAATGAGCAGTTCTTC
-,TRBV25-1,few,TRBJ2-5,CASSERFSGAVGETQYF,TGTGCCAGCAGTGAAAGATTCTCAGGGGCGGTCGGCGAGACCCAGTACTTC
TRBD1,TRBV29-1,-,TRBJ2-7,CSASVTGVPYEQYF,TGCAGCGCCTCTGTGACAGGGGTACCCTACGAGCAGTACTTC
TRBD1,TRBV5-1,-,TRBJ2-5,CASSSPGTGKGETQYF,TGCGCCAGCAGCTCTCCCGGGACAGGGAAGGGAGAGACCCAGTACTTC
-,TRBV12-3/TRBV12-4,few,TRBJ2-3,CASSFRAGPSTDTQYF,-
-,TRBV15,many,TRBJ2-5,CATSRDGSKEETQYF,TGTGCCACCAGCAGAGATGGGAGCAAGGAAGAGACCCAGTACTTC
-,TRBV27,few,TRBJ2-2,CASRLAGELFF,TGTGCCAGCAGACTGGCCGGGGAGCTGTTTTTT
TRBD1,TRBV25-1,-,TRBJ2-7,CASISRQGQCSYEQYF,TGTGCCAGCATCTCGAGGCAGGGACAGTGCTCCTACGAGCAGTACTTC
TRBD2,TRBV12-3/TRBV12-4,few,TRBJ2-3,CASSLLAGMTASTDTQYF,TGTGCCAGCAGTTTACTAGCGGGTATGACTGCTAGCACAGATACGCAGTATTTT
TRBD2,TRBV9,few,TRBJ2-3,CASSVATRGGDTQYF,TGTGCCAGCAGCGTAGCTACGCGGGGGGGAGATACGCAGTATTTT
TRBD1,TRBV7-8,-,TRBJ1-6,CASSLTGANYNSPLHF,TGTGCCAGCAGCTTAACAGGGGCAAACTATAATTCACCCCTCCACTTT
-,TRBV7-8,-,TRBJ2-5,CASSLGVKETQYF,TGTGCCAGCAGCTTAGGTGTGAAAGAGACCCAGTACTTC
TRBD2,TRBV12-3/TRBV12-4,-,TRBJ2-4,CASSDPGLAGASWGKNIQYF,TGTGCCAGCAGTGACCCCGGACTAGCGGGAGCCAGTTGGGGCAAAAACATTCAGTACTTC
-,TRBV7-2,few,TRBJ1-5,CASSLVGDQPQHF,TGTGCCAGCAGCTTAGTAGGGGATCAGCCCCAGCATTTT
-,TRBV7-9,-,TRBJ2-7,CASSLVGAGVHEQYF,TGTGCCAGCAGCTTAGTAGGCGCGGGTGTCCACGAGCAGTACTTC
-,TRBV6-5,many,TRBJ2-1,CASSYQLGEQFF,TGTGCCAGCAGTTACCAGTTAGGTGAGCAGTTCTTC
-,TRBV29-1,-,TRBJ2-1,CSQLYYNKQFF,TGCAGCCAGCTGTACTACAATAAGCAGTTCTTC
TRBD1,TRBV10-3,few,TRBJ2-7,CAISELDRDYEQYF,TGTGCCATCAGTGAGTTGGACAGGGACTACGAGCAGTACTTC
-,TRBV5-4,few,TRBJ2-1,CASRPRVASDEQFF,TGTGCCAGCAGACCTCGAGTAGCTTCGGATGAGCAGTTCTTC
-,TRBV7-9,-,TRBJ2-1,CASSLAGDPSKFF,TGTGCCAGCAGCTTAGCGGGTGACCCATCGAAGTTCTTC
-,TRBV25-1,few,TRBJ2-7,CASSEYTSNEQYF,TGTGCCAGCAGTGAATACACATCGAACGAGCAGTACTTC
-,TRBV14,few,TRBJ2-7,CASSPLERSYEQYF,TGTGCCAGCAGCCCGCTAGAGAGGTCCTACGAGCAGTACTTC
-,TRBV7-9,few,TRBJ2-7,CASSPMGDEQYF,TGTGCCAGCAGCCCCATGGGCGACGAGCAGTACTTC